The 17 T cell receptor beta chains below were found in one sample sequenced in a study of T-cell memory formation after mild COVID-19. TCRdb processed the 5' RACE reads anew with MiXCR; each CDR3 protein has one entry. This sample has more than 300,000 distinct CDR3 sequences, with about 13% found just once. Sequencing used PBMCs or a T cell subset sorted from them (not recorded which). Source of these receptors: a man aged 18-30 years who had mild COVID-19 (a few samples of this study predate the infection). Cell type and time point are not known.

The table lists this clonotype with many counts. The CDR3: CASSVRDRINSPLHF. The CDR3 nucleotides read TGTGCCAGCAGCGTCCGGGACAGGATTAATTCACCCCTCCACTTT. The gene calls are TRBV9 and TRBJ1-6; 8 bases are shared with TRBD1. CDR3 length: 15 amino acids. The J segment lost 6 bases and the V segment lost 2 bases, leaving 4 bases of the junction unmatched. CDR1 is SGDLS, CDR2 YYNGEE, per germline.

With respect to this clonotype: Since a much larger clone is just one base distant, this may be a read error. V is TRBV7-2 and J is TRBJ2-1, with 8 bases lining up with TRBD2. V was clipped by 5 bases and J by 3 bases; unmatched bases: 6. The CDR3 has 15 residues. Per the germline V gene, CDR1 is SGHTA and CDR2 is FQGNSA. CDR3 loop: CASSPVTSDYNEQFF. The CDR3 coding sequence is TGTGCCAGCAGCCCCGTGACTAGCGACTACAATGAGCAGTTCTTC.

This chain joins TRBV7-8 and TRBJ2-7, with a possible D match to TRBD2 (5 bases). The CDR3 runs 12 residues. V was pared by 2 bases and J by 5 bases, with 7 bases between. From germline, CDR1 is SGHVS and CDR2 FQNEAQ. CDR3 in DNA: TGTGCCAGCAGCTTACACGGGGACGAGCAGTACTTC. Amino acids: CASSLHGDEQYF.

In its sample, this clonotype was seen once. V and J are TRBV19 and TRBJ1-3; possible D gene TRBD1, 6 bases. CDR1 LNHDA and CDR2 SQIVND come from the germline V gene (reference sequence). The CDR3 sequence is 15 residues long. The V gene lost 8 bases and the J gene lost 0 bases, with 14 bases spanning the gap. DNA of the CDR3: TGTGCCAGTGGATACAGGGCCTCCTCTGGAAACACCATATATTTT. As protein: CASGYRASSGNTIYF. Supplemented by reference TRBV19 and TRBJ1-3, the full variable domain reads DGGITQSPKYLFRKEGQNVTLSCEQNLNHDAMYWYRQDPGQGLRLIYYSQIVNDFQKGDIAEGYSVSREKKESFPLTVTSAQKNPTAFYLCASGYRASSGNTIYFGEGSWLTVV.

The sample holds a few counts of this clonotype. CDR3: CASSMVGLNEKLFF. CDR3 coding DNA: TGTGCCAGTAGTATGGTCGGCCTCAATGAAAAACTGTTTTTT. J is TRBJ1-4 and V is TRBV19; D uncertain. The CDR3 consists of 14 residues. Trimming took off 3 bases at V and 5 bases at J, with 10 bases between the two ends. Germline V CDR1 and CDR2: LNHDA, SQIVND (reference sequence).

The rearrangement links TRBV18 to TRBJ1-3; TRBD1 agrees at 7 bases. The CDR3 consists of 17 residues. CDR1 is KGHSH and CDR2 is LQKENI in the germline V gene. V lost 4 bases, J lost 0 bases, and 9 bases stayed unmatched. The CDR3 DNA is TGTGCCAGCTCACTTACAGGGGCGGATGTCTCTGGAAACACCATATATTTT. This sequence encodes CASSLTGADVSGNTIYF.

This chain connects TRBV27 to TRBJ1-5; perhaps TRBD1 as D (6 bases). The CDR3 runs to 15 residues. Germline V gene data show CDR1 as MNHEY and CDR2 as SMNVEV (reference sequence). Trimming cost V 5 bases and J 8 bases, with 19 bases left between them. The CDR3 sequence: CASSKSDRPPEPQHF. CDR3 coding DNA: TGTGCCAGCAGTAAATCAGACAGGCCTCCGGAGCCCCAGCATTTT.

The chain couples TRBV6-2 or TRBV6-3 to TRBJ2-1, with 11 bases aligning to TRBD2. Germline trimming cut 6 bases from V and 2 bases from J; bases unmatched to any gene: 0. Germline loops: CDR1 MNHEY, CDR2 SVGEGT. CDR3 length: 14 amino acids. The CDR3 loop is CASRLAGAYNEQFF. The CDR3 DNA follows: TGTGCCAGCAGACTAGCGGGGGCCTACAATGAGCAGTTCTTC.

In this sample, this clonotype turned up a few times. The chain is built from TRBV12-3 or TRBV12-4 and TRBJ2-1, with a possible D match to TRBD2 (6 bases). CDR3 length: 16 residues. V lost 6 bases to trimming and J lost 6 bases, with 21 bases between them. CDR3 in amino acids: CASSRIRESLGNEQFF. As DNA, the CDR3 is TGTGCCAGCAGCCGTATTCGGGAGTCTTTGGGCAATGAGCAGTTCTTC.

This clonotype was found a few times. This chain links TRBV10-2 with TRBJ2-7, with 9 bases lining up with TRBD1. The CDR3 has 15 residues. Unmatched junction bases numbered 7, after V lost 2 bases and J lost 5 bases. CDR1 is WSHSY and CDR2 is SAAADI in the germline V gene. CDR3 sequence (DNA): TGCGCCAGCAGTGAGGTGACAGGGGGTTTACACGAGCAGTACGTC. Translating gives CASSEVTGGLHEQYV.

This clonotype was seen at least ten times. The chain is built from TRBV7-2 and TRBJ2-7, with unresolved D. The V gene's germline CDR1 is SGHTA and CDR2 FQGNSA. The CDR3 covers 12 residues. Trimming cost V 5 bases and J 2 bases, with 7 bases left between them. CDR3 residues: CASSLPTYEQYF. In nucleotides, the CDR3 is TGTGCCAGCAGCCTTCCCACCTACGAGCAGTACTTC.

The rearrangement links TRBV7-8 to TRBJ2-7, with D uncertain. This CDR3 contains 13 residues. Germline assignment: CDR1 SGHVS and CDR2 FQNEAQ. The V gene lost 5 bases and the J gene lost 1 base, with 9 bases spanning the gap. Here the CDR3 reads CASSLTDSYEQYV. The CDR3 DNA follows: TGTGCCAGCAGCCTAACGGATTCCTACGAGCAGTACGTC.

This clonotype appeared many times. The CDR3 DNA reads TGCGCCAGCAGCTTGGACGGGGCCTACGAGCAGTACTTC. This gives the protein CASSLDGAYEQYF. This rearrangement joins TRBV5-1 to TRBJ2-7; a possible D gene is TRBD2 (5 bases). Germline CDR1 reads SGHRS; CDR2 reads YFSETQ. V was clipped by 0 bases and J by 2 bases, with 6 bases between them. CDR3 length: 13 residues.

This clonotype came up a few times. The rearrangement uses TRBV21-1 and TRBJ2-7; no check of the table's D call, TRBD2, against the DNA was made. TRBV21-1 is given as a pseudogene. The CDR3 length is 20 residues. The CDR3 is CASGTSGGALGPSPFYEQYV. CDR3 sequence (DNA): TGTGCCAGCGGGACTAGCGGGGGGGCCCTAGGGCCTAGCCCTTTTTACGAGCAGTACGTC.

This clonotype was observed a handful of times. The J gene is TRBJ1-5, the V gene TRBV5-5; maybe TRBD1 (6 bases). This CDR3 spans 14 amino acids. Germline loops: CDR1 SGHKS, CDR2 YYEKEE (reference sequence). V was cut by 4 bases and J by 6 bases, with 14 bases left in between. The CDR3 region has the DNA TGTGCCAGCAGCCCATACAGGGTAGGTCAGCCCCAGCATTTT. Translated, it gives CASSPYRVGQPQHF.

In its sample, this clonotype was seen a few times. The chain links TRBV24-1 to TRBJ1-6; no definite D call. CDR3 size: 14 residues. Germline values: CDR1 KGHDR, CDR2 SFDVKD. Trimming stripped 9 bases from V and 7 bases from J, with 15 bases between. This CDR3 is CATHPGVGNSPLHF. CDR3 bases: TGTGCCACCCATCCGGGAGTAGGAAATTCACCCCTCCACTTT.

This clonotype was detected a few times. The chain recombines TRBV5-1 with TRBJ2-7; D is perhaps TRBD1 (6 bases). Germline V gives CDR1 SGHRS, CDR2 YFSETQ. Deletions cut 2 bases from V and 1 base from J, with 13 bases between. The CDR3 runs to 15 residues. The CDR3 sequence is CASSFGQLGSYEQYF. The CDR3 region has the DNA TGCGCCAGCAGCTTCGGACAGTTGGGGTCCTACGAGCAGTACTTC.